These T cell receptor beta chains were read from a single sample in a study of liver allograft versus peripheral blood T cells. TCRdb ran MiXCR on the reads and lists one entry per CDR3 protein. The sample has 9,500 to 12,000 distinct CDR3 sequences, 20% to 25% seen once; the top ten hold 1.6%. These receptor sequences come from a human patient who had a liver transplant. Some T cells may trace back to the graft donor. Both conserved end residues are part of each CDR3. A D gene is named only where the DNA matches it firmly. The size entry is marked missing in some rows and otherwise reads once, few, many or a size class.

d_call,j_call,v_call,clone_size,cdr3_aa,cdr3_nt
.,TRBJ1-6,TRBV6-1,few,CASSDPGEYSPLHF,TGTGCCAGCAGTGATCCGGGGGAGTATTCACCCCTCCACTTT
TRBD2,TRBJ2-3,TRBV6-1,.,CAGSGTSGRKRTDTQYF,TGTGCCGGATCCGGGACTAGCGGGAGGAAGCGCACAGATACGCAGTATTTT
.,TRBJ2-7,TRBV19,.,CASSAAYEQYF,TGTGCCAGTAGCGCCGCCTACGAGCAGTACTTC
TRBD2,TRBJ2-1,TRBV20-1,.,CSARDTTSGSYNEQFF,TGCAGTGCTAGAGATACGACTAGCGGTTCCTACAATGAGCAGTTCTTC
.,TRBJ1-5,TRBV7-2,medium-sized,CASSLRDSQPQHF,TGTGCCAGCAGCTTAAGAGATAGTCAGCCCCAGCATTTT
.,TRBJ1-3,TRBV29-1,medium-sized,CSVRDGSTAGNTIYF,TGCAGCGTTAGGGACGGATCTACAGCAGGAAACACCATATATTTT
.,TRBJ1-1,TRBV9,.,CASSPRPGTAEAFF,TGTGCCAGCAGCCCACGCCCCGGGACGGCTGAAGCTTTCTTT
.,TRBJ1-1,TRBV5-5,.,CASSLASRTEKNTEAFF,TGTGCCAGCAGCTTGGCCTCTAGGACAGAGAAAAACACTGAAGCTTTCTTT
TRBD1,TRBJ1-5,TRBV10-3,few,CAISVRQGDQPQHF,TGTGCCATCAGTGTAAGACAGGGGGATCAGCCCCAGCATTTT
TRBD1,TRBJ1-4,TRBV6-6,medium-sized,CASSPPPGQGTGNGEKLFF,TGTGCCAGCAGCCCCCCCCCGGGACAGGGGACGGGGAATGGTGAAAAACTGTTTTTT
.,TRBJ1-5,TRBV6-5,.,CASSLRGANQPQHF,TGTGCCAGCAGCCTAAGAGGGGCCAATCAGCCCCAGCATTTT
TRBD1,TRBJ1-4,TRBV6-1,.,CASSRGNFEKLFF,TGTGCCAGCAGCAGGGGGAACTTTGAAAAACTGTTTTTT
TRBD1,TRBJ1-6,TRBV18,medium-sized,CASSPSTGSYSPLHF,TGTGCCAGCTCACCATCGACAGGGTCGTACTCACCCCTCCACTTT
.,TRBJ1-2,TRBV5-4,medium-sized,CASSLGGNYGYTF,TGTGCCAGCAGCTTGGGGGGGAACTATGGCTACACCTTC
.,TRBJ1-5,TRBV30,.,CAWSASSARWGAGQPQHF,TGTGCCTGGAGTGCGTCGTCTGCACGTTGGGGAGCGGGTCAGCCCCAGCATTTT
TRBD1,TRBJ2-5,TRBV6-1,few,CASDQRGRQETQYF,TGTGCCAGCGATCAGAGGGGGCGGCAAGAGACCCAGTACTTC
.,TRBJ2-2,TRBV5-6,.,CASSLIFAWDRFF,TGTGCCAGCAGCTTGATTTTTGCTTGGGATAGGTTTTTT
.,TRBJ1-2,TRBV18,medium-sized,CASSRDVGNYGYTF,TGTGCCAGCTCCCGGGACGTTGGCAACTATGGCTACACCTTC
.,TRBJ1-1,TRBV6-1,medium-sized,CASSEDYEGLNTEAFF,TGTGCCAGCAGTGAAGACTATGAGGGGTTGAACACTGAAGCTTTCTTT
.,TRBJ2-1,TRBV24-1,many,CATSDFGRKHEQFF,TGTGCCACCAGTGATTTCGGAAGGAAGCATGAGCAGTTCTTC
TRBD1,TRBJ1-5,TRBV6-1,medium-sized,CASSVGQGYDQPQHF,TGTGCCAGCAGCGTCGGACAGGGATATGATCAGCCCCAGCATTTT
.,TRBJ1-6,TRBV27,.,CASSFGRDDRSPLHF,TGTGCCAGCAGTTTCGGCAGGGACGATCGGTCACCCCTCCACTTT
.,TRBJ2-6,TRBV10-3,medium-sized,CAIKSSGANVLTF,TGTGCCATCAAGAGCTCTGGGGCCAACGTCCTGACTTTC
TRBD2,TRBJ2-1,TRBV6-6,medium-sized,CASSYSPTSGVYNEQFF,TGTGCCAGCAGTTACTCGCCTACTAGCGGGGTCTACAATGAGCAGTTCTTC
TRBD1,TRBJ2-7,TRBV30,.,CAWSVPGQGTHYF,TGTGCCTGGAGTGTACCGGGACAGGGGACGCATTACTTC
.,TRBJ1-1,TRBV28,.,CASSLPGTEAFF,TGTGCCAGCAGTTTACCGGGAACTGAAGCTTTCTTT
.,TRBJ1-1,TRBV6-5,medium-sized,CASSYRWGNTEAFF,TGTGCCAGCAGTTACAGGTGGGGGAACACTGAAGCTTTCTTT
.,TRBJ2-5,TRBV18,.,CASSPNQKGEETQYF,TGTGCCAGCTCACCAAACCAAAAGGGGGAAGAGACCCAGTACTTC
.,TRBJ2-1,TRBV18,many,CASSPRGLSNEQFF,TGTGCCAGCTCACCTCGCGGGCTCAGCAATGAGCAGTTCTTC
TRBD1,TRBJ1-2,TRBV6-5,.,CASSDHTGDGYGYTF,TGTGCCAGCAGTGACCATACAGGGGATGGATATGGCTACACCTTC
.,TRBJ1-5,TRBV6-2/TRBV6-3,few,CASSSRPNQPQHF,TGTGCCAGCAGTTCCCGTCCAAATCAGCCCCAGCATTTT
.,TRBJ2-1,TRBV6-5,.,CASSYSRVYNEQFF,TGTGCCAGCAGTTACTCCAGGGTCTACAATGAGCAGTTCTTC
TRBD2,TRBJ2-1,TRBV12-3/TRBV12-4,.,CASSPFSGASSYNEQFF,TGTGCCAGCAGCCCCTTTAGCGGGGCTAGCTCCTACAATGAGCAGTTCTTC
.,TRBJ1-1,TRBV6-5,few,CASSSVRVAGEAFF,TGTGCCAGCAGTTCCGTTCGAGTGGCAGGGGAAGCTTTCTTT
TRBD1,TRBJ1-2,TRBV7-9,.,CASSSGTGGKGYPF,TGTGCCAGCAGCTCCGGGACAGGGGGTAAAGGCTACCCCTTC
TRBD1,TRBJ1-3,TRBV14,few,CASSQVTGGNTIYF,TGTGCCAGCAGCCAAGTCACAGGGGGGAACACCATATATTTT
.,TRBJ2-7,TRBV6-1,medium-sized,CASSDLTVSYEQYF,TGTGCCAGCAGTGACTTGACAGTCTCCTACGAGCAGTACTTC
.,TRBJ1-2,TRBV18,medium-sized,CASSFTEGDNYGYTF,TGTGCCAGCTCCTTTACCGAGGGGGATAACTATGGCTACACCTTC
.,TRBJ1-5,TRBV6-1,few,CASIRGGDQPQHF,TGTGCCAGCATCCGGGGAGGGGATCAGCCCCAGCATTTT
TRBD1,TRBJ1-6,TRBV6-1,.,CASSFGPGGGSPLHF,TGTGCCAGCTCCTTTGGGCCAGGGGGTGGTTCACCCCTCCACTTT
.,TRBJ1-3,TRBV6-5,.,CASSYEGSDTIYF,TGTGCCAGCAGTTACGAGGGGAGTGACACCATATATTTT
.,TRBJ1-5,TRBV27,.,CVSGRLWNSDGNQPQHF,TGTGTCAGCGGGCGTCTATGGAACTCCGATGGGAATCAGCCCCAGCATTTT
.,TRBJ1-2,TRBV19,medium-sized,CASTQAGGSNGYTF,TGTGCCAGTACCCAGGCGGGGGGGTCGAATGGCTACACCTTC
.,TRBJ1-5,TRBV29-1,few,CSVETGYSNQPQHF,TGCAGCGTTGAAACTGGTTATAGCAATCAGCCCCAGCATTTT
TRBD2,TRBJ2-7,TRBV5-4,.,CASSLEAGAAGYEQYF,TGTGCCAGCAGCTTGGAGGCGGGAGCAGCGGGCTACGAGCAGTACTTC
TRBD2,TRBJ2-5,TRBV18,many,CASSRLAGAQETQYF,TGTGCCAGCTCACGACTAGCGGGGGCTCAAGAGACCCAGTACTTC
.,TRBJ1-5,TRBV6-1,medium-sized,CASTKGSVNNQPQHF,TGTGCCAGCACCAAGGGGTCGGTGAACAATCAGCCCCAGCATTTT
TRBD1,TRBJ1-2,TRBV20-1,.,CSAQWDRGLDGYTF,TGCAGTGCTCAGTGGGACAGGGGGCTAGATGGCTACACCTTC
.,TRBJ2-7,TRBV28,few,CASNEKSSYEQYF,TGTGCCAGCAATGAAAAGAGCTCCTACGAGCAGTACTTC
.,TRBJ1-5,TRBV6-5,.,CASSYRSNQPQHF,TGTGCCAGCAGTTACCGGAGCAATCAGCCCCAGCATTTT
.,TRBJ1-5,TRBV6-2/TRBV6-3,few,CASSYVINQPQHF,TGTGCCAGCAGTTACGTTATCAATCAGCCCCAGCATTTT
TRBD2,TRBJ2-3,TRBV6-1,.,CASSGDYRDTQYF,TGTGCCAGCAGTGGGGACTACAGAGATACGCAGTATTTT
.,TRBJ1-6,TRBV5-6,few,CASSRVLAGYNSPLHF,TGTGCCAGCAGCCGGGTACTTGCCGGCTATAATTCACCCCTCCACTTT
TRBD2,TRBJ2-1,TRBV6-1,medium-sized,CAEAGGGAAEQFF,TGTGCCGAGGCGGGAGGTGGAGCGGCGGAGCAGTTCTTC
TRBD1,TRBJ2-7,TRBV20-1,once,CSATTGPLTREQYF,TGCAGTGCTACGACAGGGCCCCTGACTCGCGAGCAGTACTTC